This TCR beta chain appears in the sequencing data of a study of blood T cell repertoires in COVID-19. Sequencing was performed with immunoSEQ multiplex PCR; in TCRdb, only in-frame clones are kept and a portion is missing. Of a few hundred thousand clones in the sample, roughly 85% are singletons; the top ten hold 3.1%. In germline, CDR1 is MDHEN, CDR2 SYDVKM. The CDR3 is 15 amino acids. V lost 5 bases, J lost 1 base, and 14 bases lay in between. The sample was peripheral blood. The chain combines TRBV28 with TRBJ1-1; possible D gene TRBD1, 6 bases. This receptor was taken from a woman aged 18-29 years with acute or convalescent COVID-19. The CDR3 DNA is TGTGCCAGCAGTAACCCAGGACAGCGGAACACTGAAGCTTTCTTT. Its translation is CASSNPGQRNTEAFF. The full variable domain, in which reference TRBV28 and TRBJ1-1 provide the parts outside the CDR3, is DVKVTQSSRYLVKRTGEKVFLECVQDMDHENMFWYRQDPGLGLRLIYFSYDVKMKEKGDIPEGYSVSREKKERFSLILESASTNQTSMYLCASSNPGQRNTEAFFGQGTRLTVV.